The entry below gives a single T cell receptor (beta chain) sequence along with its context. Antigen unknown. Then a second PCR, running roughly 6 to 11 cycles, was carried out with a sample-barcoded 5' primer and a J-beta primer mix. The template-switch adaptor was a 5' adaptor with 12 random nucleotides. It tagged each cDNA molecule. Each CDR3 protein is one row after TCRdb ran MiXCR on the 5' RACE reads. The data contain 1.5 million to 2 million distinct CDR3 sequences, 49% of them singletons. These data come from a study of blood T cells in healthy people across ages. The study's findings and limits: Both naive CD4+ cell counts and diversity were greater in long-lived donors than in aged donors.

Donors gave roughly 10 milliliters of peripheral blood apiece. Samples each had at least 5 micrograms of total RNA extracted. The V gene end was trimmed by 3 bases and the J gene end by 6 bases; junction bases not matched to a gene: 4. The CDR3 totals 13 residues. Germline V gene sequence: CDR1 SGHRS, CDR2 YFSETQ. V and J are TRBV5-1 and TRBJ1-2; 8 bases are shared with TRBD1. Sequenced: blood. This TCR was sampled from a woman aged 35 to 49 in good health. CDR3 nucleotides: TGCGCCAGCAGCTCGACAGGGGCCAATGGCTACACCTTC. Translation gives CASSSTGANGYTF.